These T cell receptor beta chains were read from a single sample in a study of T cells in Graves' hyperthyroidism and ophthalmopathy. Each CDR3 protein gets one entry after TCRdb re-called the multiplex PCR reads with MiXCR. Among hundreds of thousands of distinct CDR3 sequences listed, about a fifth were seen once. The sequenced sample consisted of blood. The source is a woman younger than 30 with Graves' hyperthyroidism. CDR3s include the opening cysteine and the closing phenylalanine or tryptophan. Fields, in order: D gene, J gene, clone size, V gene, CDR3 DNA, CDR3 protein. The D gene is left open where the match is weak. Part of the rows lack a size; the others show once, few, many or a class for expanded clones.

>TRBD1|TRBJ1-5|few|TRBV18
TGTGCCAGCTCCCGGACAGGGACAAAGGATCAGCCCCAGCATTTT
CASSRTGTKDQPQHF
>-|TRBJ1-2|many|TRBV6-1
TGTGCCAGCAGGCTTACAGATACCGCTAACTATGGCTACACCTTC
CASRLTDTANYGYTF
>TRBD1|TRBJ1-2|many|TRBV12-3/TRBV12-4
TGTGCCAGCAGTTCCTCAGGGGGAAAGTCTGAGGGCTACACCTTC
CASSSSGGKSEGYTF
>-|TRBJ2-2|few|TRBV11-2
TGTGCCAGCAGCTTCCCGGGACACCCCGCCGGGGAGCTGTTTTTT
CASSFPGHPAGELFF
>-|TRBJ1-1|-|TRBV5-1
TGCGCCAGCAGCTCCGGTGTCGGAAACACTGAAGCTTTCTTT
CASSSGVGNTEAFF
>-|TRBJ1-1|many|TRBV4-1
TGCGCCAGCAGCCATCAGGGGAACACTGAAGCTTTCTTT
CASSHQGNTEAFF
>-|TRBJ1-2|many|TRBV7-8
TGTGCCAGCAGCTACAGGGCTAGTACCTATGGCTACACCTTC
CASSYRASTYGYTF
>-|TRBJ1-2|many|TRBV5-1
TGCGCCAGCAGCTTGGCCCGGGCAGAAGAGGGCTATGGCTACACCTTC
CASSLARAEEGYGYTF
>TRBD1|TRBJ2-7|many|TRBV6-1
TGTGCCAGCAGTGAAGTGTGGACAGGTTACTACGAGCAGTACTTC
CASSEVWTGYYEQYF
>-|TRBJ2-5|-|TRBV5-1
TGCGCCAGCAGCCCCCCCGGCGGCGAGACCCAGTACTTC
CASSPPGGETQYF
>-|TRBJ1-2|many|TRBV30
TGTGCCTCCATGGCGGGGACGGGGGGCTACACCTTC
CASMAGTGGYTF
>-|TRBJ1-2|many|TRBV24-1
TGTGCCACCAGTGATTTCGACCTAACCGGGACATGGGGCTACACCTTC
CATSDFDLTGTWGYTF
>-|TRBJ2-5|-|TRBV28
TGTGCCAGCAGAACAGAAGAGACCCAGTACTTC
CASRTEETQYF
>-|TRBJ2-7|many|TRBV4-1
TGCGCCAGCAGCCAAGGCCGACTAGGGTCCTACGAGCAGTACTTC
CASSQGRLGSYEQYF
>-|TRBJ1-2|many|TRBV29-1
TGCAGCGTTTCGGATTCAGGGGTGTTAAACTATGGCTACACCTTC
CSVSDSGVLNYGYTF
>-|TRBJ1-1|many|TRBV29-1
TGCAGCGTGGCCAGCAACACTGAAGCTTTCTTT
CSVASNTEAFF
>-|TRBJ1-5|few|TRBV28
TGTGCCAGCAGTTTCGTCCGGGGGGGGGGCAATCAGCCCCAGCATTTT
CASSFVRGGGNQPQHF
>-|TRBJ1-5|-|TRBV28
TGTGCCAGCAGTCCAGAGGCAGGGGTAGATCAGCCCCAGCATTTT
CASSPEAGVDQPQHF
>-|TRBJ1-2|-|TRBV12-3/TRBV12-4
TGTGCCAGTTATCGGCAGTCTAATGGCTACACCTTC
CASYRQSNGYTF
>TRBD2|TRBJ2-7|-|TRBV20-1
TGCAGTGCTACCGGACTAGCGGGGAGCTACGAGCAGTACTTC
CSATGLAGSYEQYF
>TRBD2|TRBJ2-7|many|TRBV6-5
TGTGCCAGCAGTTATCGCGGGGGGGTTTCCTACGAGCAGTACTTC
CASSYRGGVSYEQYF
>-|TRBJ2-5|few|TRBV18
TGTGCCAGCTCACCACGAATCGGGGACGGAAACCAAGAGACCCAGTACTTC
CASSPRIGDGNQETQYF
>-|TRBJ1-2|-|TRBV29-1
TGCAGCGGCGGGGAGGGAGGCTATGGCTACACCTTC
CSGGEGGYGYTF
>TRBD2|TRBJ2-4|many|TRBV5-1
TGCGCCAGCAGCTTGTTCGGCGGGGGGGCCACCAAAAACATTCAGTACTTC
CASSLFGGGATKNIQYF
>-|TRBJ2-6|-|TRBV30
TGTGCCTCCAGTCGGGGAGGAATTTCTGGGGCCAACGTCCTGACTTTC
CASSRGGISGANVLTF
>-|TRBJ1-1|many|TRBV2
TGTGCCAGCAGTGCGGGACATGGCCAAGAAGCTTTCTTT
CASSAGHGQEAFF
>TRBD2|TRBJ2-7|few|TRBV19
TGTGCCAGTAGTTCCGGCTGGGGGGGATACGAGCAGTACTTC
CASSSGWGGYEQYF
>TRBD1|TRBJ1-5|-|TRBV6-2/TRBV6-3
TGTGCCAGCAGGTCGGACAGGGTGGCGAGGCAGCCCCAGCATTTT
CASRSDRVARQPQHF
>-|TRBJ2-7|-|TRBV5-1
TGCGCCAGCAGCTGGGACAAATCCTACGAGCAGTACTTC
CASSWDKSYEQYF
>TRBD1|TRBJ2-7|-|TRBV11-2
TGTGCCAGCACGAGGACAGGGGGCGAGTACGAGCAGTACTTC
CASTRTGGEYEQYF
>-|TRBJ1-2|few|TRBV25-1
TGTGCCAGCAGTGATAGGGGTACTGGCTACACCTTC
CASSDRGTGYTF
>-|TRBJ2-2|many|TRBV6-5
TGTGCCAGCAGTTCAAGACCAGCGAACACCGGGGAGCTGTTTTTT
CASSSRPANTGELFF
>-|TRBJ2-2|many|TRBV20-1
TGCAGTGCTATGCGGGGGCGGGAGCTGTTTTTT
CSAMRGRELFF
>TRBD1|TRBJ1-1|many|TRBV29-1
TGCAGCGTTGCAGGACAGGCGAACACTGAAGCTTCCTTT
CSVAGQANTEASF
>-|TRBJ1-2|many|TRBV20-1
TGCAGTGCGGGGCGCCCGAAGGACTATGGCTACACCTTC
CSAGRPKDYGYTF
>-|TRBJ1-3|many|TRBV11-2
TGTGCCAGCACCTCCAGGGCGGCGGGTGGAAACACCATATATTTT
CASTSRAAGGNTIYF
>-|TRBJ2-2|many|TRBV11-1
TGTGCCAGCAGCTTAGGTTTAAACACCGGGGAGCTGTTTTTT
CASSLGLNTGELFF
>-|TRBJ2-2|few|TRBV5-4
TGTGCCAGCAGCTTGGCGGGGTTCACCGGGGAGCTGTTTTTT
CASSLAGFTGELFF
>-|TRBJ2-4|few|TRBV6-2/TRBV6-3
TGTGCCAGCATAGGATACCCCCTAGCCAAAAACATTCAGTACTTC
CASIGYPLAKNIQYF
>-|TRBJ1-3|many|TRBV11-2
TGTGCCAGCACCTGGGGCAGGGCTAAGAGCTCTGGAAACACCATATATTTT
CASTWGRAKSSGNTIYF
>-|TRBJ1-5|few|TRBV3-1
TGTGCCAGCTCAGATACAGGATCTCGGTCCCTCGGGCCTCAGCCCCAGCATTTT
CASSDTGSRSLGPQPQHF
>TRBD1|TRBJ2-7|many|TRBV7-3
TGTGCCAGCGGGACAGGGCTGGGCGAGCAGTACTTC
CASGTGLGEQYF
>-|TRBJ1-1|many|TRBV12-3/TRBV12-4
TGTGCCAGCAGTTGGACGAACACTGAAGCTTTCTTT
CASSWTNTEAFF
>-|TRBJ2-7|many|TRBV12-3/TRBV12-4
TGTGCCAGCAGTTTTGTGACGGGGGCCTACGAGCAGTACTTC
CASSFVTGAYEQYF
>-|TRBJ1-1|many|TRBV20-1
TGCAGTGCTAGAAGGCGCGGGGAGAACACTGAAGCTTTCTTT
CSARRRGENTEAFF
>-|TRBJ1-5|few|TRBV9
TGTGCCAGCAGCCCCTATGGGCAGCCTAATCAGCCCCAGCATTTT
CASSPYGQPNQPQHF
>-|TRBJ2-7|few|TRBV4-1
TGCGCCAGCAGCCCCACCATCGGGCCCTACGAGCAGTACTTC
CASSPTIGPYEQYF
>TRBD2|TRBJ2-5|many|TRBV7-2
TGTGCCAGCAACAACGGGGGGTTGACCCAGTACTTC
CASNNGGLTQYF
>TRBD1|TRBJ1-1|many|TRBV7-8
TGTGCCAGCAGCTCCAACAGGGGGTTCCCTGAAGCTTTCTTT
CASSSNRGFPEAFF
>-|TRBJ1-1|many|TRBV28
TGTGCCAGCAGTTTATCCCCTCGAGAAGGGGGGAATTGGTTGGAAGCTTTCTTT
CASSLSPREGGNWLEAFF
>-|TRBJ1-1|-|TRBV12-3/TRBV12-4
TGTGCCAGCAGTTTAGCGGGGCCAGGGACTGAAGCTTTCTTT
CASSLAGPGTEAFF
>-|TRBJ1-5|once|TRBV12-3/TRBV12-4
TGTGCCAGCAGTAAGGACAGTTCCCGGCTGGAACCCCAGCATTTT
CASSKDSSRLEPQHF